This T cell receptor (beta chain) was identified during a study of T-cell reconstitution after alpha-beta-depleted transplantation in children (dated by TCRdb to the mid-2010s). In terms of the full investigation: The study quantitatively tracked T-cell immune reconstitution after TCRalphabeta/CD19-depleted allogeneic hematopoietic cell transplantation in children using TCR repertoire profiling.

CDR1 and CDR2, looked up from the germline V gene, are ENHRY and SYGVKD. From the cysteine up to the phenylalanine, the CDR3 has a length of 15 residues. Only the CDR3 DNA is retained, 45 bases long and in frame from the first base. Concerning this clonotype: Its antigen has not been determined. This may be a read error: a much more frequent sequence differs by one nucleotide.

The library was made by PCR. For sequencing, an Illumina HiSeq 2500 was employed. TCR library preparation used molecular barcoding, with unique molecular identifiers applied to normalize quantification of the TCRbeta repertoire. The public reads were reanalyzed by TCRdb: fastp trimming at Q25, MiXCR alignment, in-frame beta chains only. Every distinct CDR3 protein forms one entry, paired with its most common genes and DNA. The sample contains 200,000 to 300,000 distinct CDR3 sequences, around 12% of them found a single time. The ten largest account for around 3% of the sample. The sequence links TRBV10-3 to TRBJ2-7, with 8 middle bases fitting TRBD2. The sequencing here drew on PBMCs from the stem cell graft donor, taken from the stem cell graft. This clonotype was obtained from a human donor who donated a stem cell graft to a child with acute lymphoblastic leukemia. The sequenced DNA: TGTGTCATCAGTGAGTCGGCGGGGGGCGAGGGCGAGCAGTACTTC. This is translated as CVISESAGGEGEQYF.